The present T cell receptor (beta chain) was sequenced within a study of cytomegalovirus exposure and HLA in healthy donors. Study details: According to later analysis, the same platform produced the approximately 120 validation and about 630 first-cohort repertoires.

These donors were members of the approximately 110-subject validation cohort, a group separate from the roughly 670-subject first cohort. Profiling relied on immunoSEQ multiplex PCR, and the TCRdb table lists in-frame clones only, not all of them. The table has 110,000 to 150,000 clones, 94% seen once. Study conclusions and caveats: Associated with cytomegalovirus, according to the listing, were 150 to 200 TCR beta chains. CMV antigen specificity of a few CMV-associated chains was confirmed in vitro.

Concerning this clone: Antigen specificity is unknown.

The V gene lost 4 bases and the J gene lost 4 bases, with 11 bases spanning the gap. Germline CDR1 SGHRS, CDR2 YFSETQ. This CDR3 is 13 amino acids long. Sequencing input: PBMCs. This chain joins TRBV5-1 and TRBJ1-1; D possibly corresponds to TRBD1 (5 bases). This TCR was recovered from a man in his late teens or twenties in good health and CMV-seropositive. The CDR3 nucleotides are TGCGCCAGCAGCAAGGAGGGGCGCACTGAAGCTTTCTTT. Its translation is CASSKEGRTEAFF.